A single sample is the source of the 15 T cell receptor beta chains below, sequenced in a study of T cell repertoires in cytomegalovirus infection. These receptors lack a known antigen. Via MiXCR, TCRdb re-called the reads, giving one row per CDR3 protein. Among approximately 310,000 distinct CDR3 sequences listed, 20% to 25% were seen once. The sample in question was cultured PBMCs, obtained from culture after CMV antigen stimulation. These receptors were obtained from a human donor in good health (CMV status not recorded). Some clones in this sample may be carry-over from other donors' samples.

This chain joins TRBV6-5 and TRBJ2-7, with D uncertain. CDR1 and CDR2 (germline): MNHEY, SVGAGI. The CDR3 is 15 amino acids. The germline V and J ends were trimmed by 0 bases and 0 bases, with 9 bases remaining between them. This CDR3 is CASSYSQASSYEQYF. The CDR3 region has the DNA TGTGCCAGCAGTTACTCTCAGGCATCCTCCTACGAGCAGTACTTC.

The table lists this clonotype with a few counts. This chain links TRBV11-2 with TRBJ1-5; TRBD1 matches at 8 bases. From germline, CDR1 is SGHAT and CDR2 FQNNGV. The CDR3 is made up of 15 amino acids. Trimming removed 5 bases from V and 5 bases from J; junction bases left unmatched: 8. Here the CDR3 reads CASSPGTGSYQPQHF. The CDR3, as DNA: TGTGCCAGCAGCCCCGGGACAGGCTCTTATCAGCCCCAGCATTTT. Together with reference TRBV11-2 and TRBJ1-5, the CDR3 gives the full variable domain: EAGVAQSPRYKIIEKRQSVAFWCNPISGHATLYWYQQILGQGPKLLIQFQNNGVVDDSQLPKDRFSAERLKGVDSTLKIQPAKLEDSAVYLCASSPGTGSYQPQHFGDGTRLSIL.

The rearrangement uses TRBV6-2 or TRBV6-3 and TRBJ2-5; no firm D call. Trimming took off 1 base at V and 4 bases at J, with 7 bases between the two ends. In germline, CDR1 is MNHEY, CDR2 SVGEGT. The CDR3 is made up of 13 amino acids. The CDR3 nucleotides are TGTGCCAGCAGTTACTACCAGGTAGAGACCCAGTACTTC. Amino acid sequence: CASSYYQVETQYF.

This clonotype has more than one count but fewer than ten. The chain links TRBV20-1 to TRBJ1-2, with 10 bases identical to TRBD1. The J segment lost 6 bases and the V segment lost 4 bases, leaving 8 bases of the junction unmatched. The CDR3 has 14 amino acids. The germline V gene encodes CDR1 DFQATT and CDR2 SNEGSKA (reference sequence). The CDR3 loop reads CSATLDRGRDGYTF. CDR3 DNA: TGCAGTGCTACTCTAGACAGGGGGCGGGATGGCTACACCTTC.

A note on this clonotype: Possible read error: a much larger clone is one base away. V is TRBV7-2 and J is TRBJ2-7, with D uncertain. CDR3 length: 12 amino acids. Germline assignment: CDR1 SGHTA and CDR2 FQGNSA. In nucleotides, the CDR3 is TGTGCCAGCAGCCTTAGCTCCCACGAGCAGTACTTC. Translated, it gives CASSLSSHEQYF.

Turning to this clonotype: A much more abundant neighbour one base away suggests this may be a read error. The conserved phenylalanine or tryptophan is not found at the CDR3 terminus, so this likely reflects a read error. The gene calls are TRBV7-2 and TRBJ1-1; no firm D call. CDR3 length: 13 amino acids. Between the trimmed V and J ends, which lost 3 bases and 7 bases, there was a span of 12 bases. Germline values: CDR1 SGHTA, CDR2 FQGNSA. CDR3 in amino acids: CASSLWTTLEAFL. The CDR3 region has the DNA TGTGCCAGCAGCTTGTGGACGACCCTTGAAGCTTTCCTT.

This clonotype appeared a few times. The rearrangement joins TRBV12-3 or TRBV12-4 to TRBJ2-5; D remains unclear. There are 13 residues in the CDR3. V lost 4 bases, J lost 5 bases, and 11 bases lay in between. CDR3 nucleotide sequence: TGTGCCAGCAGTTCCACCAGAAAGGAGACCCAGTACTTC. This encodes CASSSTRKETQYF.

V gene TRBV9 combines with J gene TRBJ2-7, with TRBD1 matching 9 bases. Germline loops: CDR1 SGDLS, CDR2 YYNGEE. The CDR3 runs 15 residues. V lost 2 bases, J lost 2 bases, and 5 bases stayed unmatched. The CDR3 coding sequence is TGTGCCAGCAGCGTTGGGACAGGGAGAACCTACGAGCAGTACTTC. Amino acid sequence: CASSVGTGRTYEQYF.

This clonotype was seen only a few times. This chain connects TRBV4-1 to TRBJ2-3, with 10 bases matching TRBD1. The J segment lost 4 bases and the V segment lost 1 base, leaving 2 bases of the junction unmatched. The CDR3 spans 15 residues. The germline V gene encodes CDR1 MGHRA and CDR2 YSYEKL. This CDR3 reads CASSQGQGAADTQYF. The CDR3 bases are TGCGCCAGCAGCCAAGGACAGGGGGCCGCAGATACGCAGTATTTT.

This clonotype was seen a handful of times. This chain links TRBV19 with TRBJ2-1, with D maybe TRBD2 (6 bases). CDR1 LNHDA and CDR2 SQIVND come from the germline V gene (reference sequence). The ends were cut back, 1 base at V and 9 bases at J, with 25 bases in the middle. CDR3 length: 18 residues. CDR3 in amino acids: CASSIGEILSGAAGEQFF. DNA of the CDR3: TGTGCCAGTAGTATAGGGGAAATCCTTAGCGGAGCCGCCGGTGAGCAGTTCTTC.

The V gene is TRBV4-3, the J gene TRBJ2-1, with 12 bases fitting TRBD2. J lost 6 bases, V lost 0 bases, and 6 bases had no gene match. The germline V gene has CDR1 LGHNA and CDR2 YSLEER. CDR3 length equals 17 residues. In nucleotides, the CDR3 is TGCGCCAGCAGCCAAGATTGGCTAGCGGGAGGGTTCAATGAGCAGTTCTTC. Amino acid sequence: CASSQDWLAGGFNEQFF.

There are a few counts of this clonotype. This rearrangement joins TRBV5-4 to TRBJ2-1; 7 bases line up with TRBD2. The trim removed 7 bases at V and 0 bases at J, leaving 10 bases unmatched. This CDR3 is 16 amino acids long. Per germline, CDR1 SGHNT and CDR2 YYREEE (reference sequence). The CDR3 DNA reads TGTGCCAGCCTCCCCTGGGCGGGAGCCTCCTACAATGAGCAGTTCTTC. This gives the protein CASLPWAGASYNEQFF.

V usage is TRBV27 and J usage is TRBJ2-3; D call uncertain. CDR3 size: 13 residues. V lost 5 bases and J 3 bases, leaving 9 bases between the germline ends. Germline values: CDR1 MNHEY, CDR2 SMNVEV (reference sequence). The CDR3, as DNA: TGTGCCAGCAGTGCGCTTTGGACAGATACGCAGTATTTT. It specifies CASSALWTDTQYF.

This clonotype was seen repeatedly, ten times or more. The V gene is TRBV7-2, the J gene TRBJ2-3; the D gene could be TRBD1 or TRBD2 (7 bases each). This CDR3 contains 16 residues. Trimming pared 4 bases from V and 4 bases from J, leaving 18 bases between. The germline V gene encodes CDR1 SGHTA and CDR2 FQGNSA. CDR3 region: CASSWVGGGSPDTQYF. As DNA, the CDR3 is TGTGCCAGCAGCTGGGTAGGGGGCGGGAGTCCAGATACGCAGTATTTT.

As regards this clonotype: Since the CDR3 does not end with the conserved phenylalanine or tryptophan, this likely comes from a read error. The genes are TRBV28 and TRBJ1-5; D is perhaps TRBD1 (6 bases). Trimming pared 7 bases from V and 7 bases from J, leaving 20 bases between. Germline V lookup: CDR1 MDHEN, CDR2 SYDVKM. CDR3 length: 15 amino acids. CDR3 sequence: CASTQGGGSRQPQHI. The CDR3 DNA reads TGTGCCAGCACCCAAGGGGGGGGCAGTCGACAGCCCCAGCATATT.